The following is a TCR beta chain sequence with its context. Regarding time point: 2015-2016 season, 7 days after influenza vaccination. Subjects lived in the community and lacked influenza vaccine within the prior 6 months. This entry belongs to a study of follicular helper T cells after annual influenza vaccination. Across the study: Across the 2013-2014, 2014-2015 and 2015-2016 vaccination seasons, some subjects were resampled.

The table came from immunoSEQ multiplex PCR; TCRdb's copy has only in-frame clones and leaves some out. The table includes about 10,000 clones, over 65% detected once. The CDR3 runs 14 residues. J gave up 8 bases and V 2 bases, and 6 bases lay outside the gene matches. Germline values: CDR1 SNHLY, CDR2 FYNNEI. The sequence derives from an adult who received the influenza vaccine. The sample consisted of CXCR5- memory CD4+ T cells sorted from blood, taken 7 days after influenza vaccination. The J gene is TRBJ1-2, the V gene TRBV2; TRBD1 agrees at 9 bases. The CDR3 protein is CASSENDRGSGYTF. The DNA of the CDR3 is TGTGCCAGCAGTGAAAATGACAGGGGGAGCGGCTACACCTTC.